This TCR beta chain was observed in a study of tissue T cells after allogeneic stem cell transplantation. Study observations and caveats: Shared clones across patients were few; motif clustering revealed tissue-specific shared signatures.

The sample's time point: mouse harvest day 14 after allogeneic transplant. Tail vein injection delivered 10^7 T-cell-depleted bone marrow cells and 10^6 splenic CD5+ T cells. This mouse GVHD model was MHC-mismatched B6 to BALB/c, profiled day 7 or 14. As for this clone: Its antigen is not known. Each gene name is a mouse one. The CDR3 extends 1 residue past the end of the read, so its final part is completed from the germline J gene.

TCRdb's copy holds only in-frame clones and misses some; the assay was immunoSEQ multiplex PCR. The sample consists of more than 4,000 clones, more than 25% of them appearing once. Deletions cut 6 bases from V and 4 bases from J, with 9 bases between. The germline V gene encodes CDR1 LGHDT and CDR2 YNNKQL (reference sequence). The length of the CDR3 is 13 residues. The origin of this receptor is a female BALB/c mouse given C57BL/6 T cells with graft-versus-host disease after an allogeneic hematopoietic cell transplant. Sequenced sample: skin. The V and J genes are TRBV4 and TRBJ2-2; tentatively, D is TRBD1 (6 bases). The CDR3 reads CASSHRATGQLYF. CDR3 DNA, as far as it was read: TGTGCCAGCAGTCACAGGGCCACCGGGCAGCTCTAC.